Reported below is one T cell receptor beta chain. Its antigen is not known. TCRdb reanalysed the RT-PCR reads using MiXCR and keeps one entry per CDR3 protein. The table has a few hundred thousand distinct CDR3 sequences, roughly 15% seen once; the top ten hold 11%. The data originate from a study of response to subunit inactivated influenza vaccine. The study, taken as a whole, reports: There was a suggestion from the authors that each seasonal influenza vaccination recruits few new T cells.

The source was PBMCs from blood, collected 11 to 12 days after vaccination. The clonotype comes from a man between 50 and 59 years old who received an inactivated influenza vaccine.

This CDR3 reads CASKGPNYNEQFF. CDR3 DNA sequence: TGTGCCAGCAAAGGGCCTAACTACAATGAGCAGTTCTTC. The chain couples TRBV11-3 to TRBJ2-1; no clear D gene. Germline values: CDR1 SGHNT, CDR2 YENEEA. V was clipped by 7 bases and J by 3 bases, with 10 bases between them. The length of the CDR3 is 13 residues.